Listed below are T cell receptor beta chains from one sample, sequenced in a study of control samples from healthy donors and cancer patients. The table came from immunoSEQ multiplex PCR; TCRdb's copy has only in-frame clones and leaves some out. The sample lists fewer than 90,000 clones, approximately 94% seen once, with around 6.5% in the top ten. Sequencing input: blood. Source of these receptors: a woman aged 40 to 49 in good health. The CDR3 runs from the conserved cysteine through the conserved F or W. The D gene is left open where the match is weak. Clone sizes are given selectively: once, few, many, or a class where the clone is expanded.

abundance	v_gene	d_gene	j_gene	CDR3nt	CDR3aa
.	TRBV2	.	TRBJ2-5	TGTGCCAGCAGTGGGGCCAGGGTAGAGACCCAGTACTTC	CASSGARVETQYF
.	TRBV29-1	.	TRBJ2-2	TGCAGCGTTCATTCACCCCTAACCGGGGAGCTGTTTTTT	CSVHSPLTGELFF
.	TRBV6-6	.	TRBJ2-3	TGTGCCAGCAGTTACCGGCCCAGTGGAGGGGATACGCAGTATTTT	CASSYRPSGGDTQYF
.	TRBV3-1/TRBV3-2	.	TRBJ1-5	TGTGCCAGCAGCCAAGTGGAGGGACAGCCCCAGCATTTT	CASSQVEGQPQHF
.	TRBV9	.	TRBJ1-6	TGTGCCAGCAGCGAATTCGATAATTCACCCCTCCACTTT	CASSEFDNSPLHF
.	TRBV10-3	.	TRBJ2-5	TGTGCCATCAGTGATGGGCTAGGAGAGACCCAGTACTTC	CAISDGLGETQYF
.	TRBV7-2	.	TRBJ1-6	TGTGCCAGCAGACAAGCTAATTCACCCCTCCACTTT	CASRQANSPLHF
once	TRBV29-1	.	TRBJ1-3	TGCAGCGTTGCATCCGGAAACACCATATATTTT	CSVASGNTIYF
.	TRBV5-6	.	TRBJ2-1	TGTGCCAGCAGCTTGATACAGGGAGTAAATGAGCAGTTCTTC	CASSLIQGVNEQFF
.	TRBV19	.	TRBJ1-1	TGTGCCAGTAGTCTTCAGGGGAACACTGAAGCTTTCTTT	CASSLQGNTEAFF
.	TRBV10-3	.	TRBJ1-1	TGTGCCATCAGTAAAACAAACACTGAAGCTTTCTTT	CAISKTNTEAFF
few	TRBV4-2	TRBD2	TRBJ2-7	TGTGCCAGCAGCCAAGAAACGGGAGGGGGTTCCTACGAGCAGTACTTC	CASSQETGGGSYEQYF
.	TRBV11-2	.	TRBJ1-1	TGTGCCAGCAGCTCTTTGCCCCTCGCGAACACTGAAGCTTTCTTT	CASSSLPLANTEAFF
.	TRBV27	TRBD2	TRBJ2-2	TGTGCCAGCTCCGAGCGGGAGAGACTCAACGCGAACACCGGGGAGCTGTTTTTT	CASSERERLNANTGELFF
.	TRBV15	.	TRBJ2-3	TGTGCCACCACCCCGCGGGAAAATACAGATACGCAGTATTTT	CATTPRENTDTQYF
.	TRBV27	.	TRBJ2-3	TGTGCCAGCAGTTTATCGATTATCTCAGATACGCAGTATTTT	CASSLSIISDTQYF
.	TRBV21-1	.	TRBJ1-6	TGTGCCAGCAGCAAAGTGGGTCTGGACAGGCCCTATAATTCACCCCTCCACTTT	CASSKVGLDRPYNSPLHF
once	TRBV6-6	.	TRBJ2-1	TGTGCCAGCAGTCTTGCCCGCGAGAGCTCCTACAATGAGCAGTTCTTC	CASSLARESSYNEQFF
.	TRBV7-9	.	TRBJ1-1	TGTGCCAGCAGCTTAGCGTGGCGGGACACCTACTCGAACACTGAAGCTTTCTTT	CASSLAWRDTYSNTEAFF
.	TRBV6-5	TRBD1	TRBJ1-5	TGTGCCAGCAGCCCCGGGACAGGGATCAATCAGCCCCAGCATTTT	CASSPGTGINQPQHF
.	TRBV14	.	TRBJ2-4	TGTGCCAGCAGCCAAGAGTCGAACGGGATCGGAAACATTCAGTACTTC	CASSQESNGIGNIQYF
.	TRBV30	.	TRBJ1-5	TGTGCCTGGAACGGTCCCAATCAGCCCCAGCATTTT	CAWNGPNQPQHF
.	TRBV5-4	.	TRBJ2-3	TGTGCCAGCAGCTTGGGGGGGACCAGCACAGATACGCAGTATTTT	CASSLGGTSTDTQYF
.	TRBV7-2	.	TRBJ1-6	TGTGCCAGCAGCGGAGAAAACCCTAATTCACCCCTCCACTTT	CASSGENPNSPLHF
.	TRBV4-2	.	TRBJ2-1	TGTGCCAGCAGCCAAGACGTGGCGGGTGAGCAGTTCTTC	CASSQDVAGEQFF
.	TRBV18	.	TRBJ1-1	TGTGCCAGCTCACCACCGAGCCAGGGAGGCACTGAAGCTTTCTTT	CASSPPSQGGTEAFF
few	TRBV19	.	TRBJ2-6	TGTGCCACCACCACGGGGAGCCCCTCTGGGGCCAACGTCCTGACTTTC	CATTTGSPSGANVLTF
many	TRBV5-1	TRBD1	TRBJ1-1	TGCGCCAGCAGCACTTCCGGACAGGGCGCCCACGAAGCTTTCTTT	CASSTSGQGAHEAFF
.	TRBV12-3/TRBV12-4	.	TRBJ2-3	TGTGCCAGCAGTTCAGGGTCAGATACGCAGTATTTT	CASSSGSDTQYF
.	TRBV7-8	.	TRBJ2-2	TGTGCCAGCAGCTCGCGTATTACCGGGACGGGAGCGGCCGGGGAGCTGTTTTTT	CASSSRITGTGAAGELFF
once	TRBV27	.	TRBJ1-5	TGTGCCAGCAGTTGGCGGGCGGTTGATCAGCCCCAGCATTTT	CASSWRAVDQPQHF
.	TRBV5-1	.	TRBJ1-4	TGCGCCAGCAGCCTTCAGGGGCTGACCGCAAGGTTCAATGAAAAACTGTTTTTT	CASSLQGLTARFNEKLFF
.	TRBV11-2	.	TRBJ1-5	TGTGCCAGCAGCTTAGGGCCGGATCAGCCCCAGCATTTT	CASSLGPDQPQHF
.	TRBV19	.	TRBJ2-7	TGTGCCAGTACACCGGGACAAGGGGTTTCCTACGAGCAGTACTTC	CASTPGQGVSYEQYF
.	TRBV7-9	.	TRBJ1-1	TGTGCCAGCAGCTTAACGGGGCAGAGAACGGGCACTGAAGCTTTCTTT	CASSLTGQRTGTEAFF
.	TRBV7-8	TRBD1	TRBJ1-2	TGTGCCAGCAGCTCGAGGGCAAACAGGGGCTATGGCTACACCTTC	CASSSRANRGYGYTF
.	TRBV9	.	TRBJ2-7	TGTGCCAGCAGCGCCGACCCCTGGAGGGAGCAGTACTTC	CASSADPWREQYF
.	TRBV10-3	.	TRBJ2-1	TGTGCCATCAGCACCAACAATGAGCAGTTCTTC	CAISTNNEQFF
.	TRBV5-1	.	TRBJ2-5	TGCGCCAGCAGCCGTCAGCCCCAAGAGACCCAGTACTTC	CASSRQPQETQYF
.	TRBV7-9	TRBD1	TRBJ2-3	TGTGCCACCGTAGGGACAGCGATTTTCACAGATACGCAGTATTTT	CATVGTAIFTDTQYF
.	TRBV27	.	TRBJ2-7	TGTGCCAGCAGGCTCCGGGACATCTCCTACGAGCAGTACTTC	CASRLRDISYEQYF
few	TRBV10-3	.	TRBJ1-1	TGTGCCATCAGTGAGACAGTCGAAATGAACACTGAAGCTTTCTTT	CAISETVEMNTEAFF
few	TRBV25-1	.	TRBJ1-2	TGTGCCAGCAGTGAATATCTCCCCCGCGACGGTAACTATGGCTACACCTTC	CASSEYLPRDGNYGYTF
.	TRBV7-9	TRBD1	TRBJ1-4	TGTGCCAGCAGCCCCCAGGACAGGGGAGTTGAAAAACTGTTTTTT	CASSPQDRGVEKLFF
once	TRBV21-1	.	TRBJ2-4	TGTGCCAGCAGCCAGCGACCGCTAGCCAAAAACATTCAGTACTTC	CASSQRPLAKNIQYF
.	TRBV7-9	.	TRBJ2-1	TGTGCCAGCAGCCGTAGAGGGCCAGAAATCGGTGAGCAGTTCTTC	CASSRRGPEIGEQFF
.	TRBV28	.	TRBJ1-2	TGTGCCAGCAGCTCGCAGAGGTCGGGCTATGGCTACACCTTC	CASSSQRSGYGYTF
.	TRBV15	.	TRBJ2-7	TGTGCCACCAGCAGGAGAGGTGGGGGATCAGGATACGAGCAGTACTTC	CATSRRGGGSGYEQYF
.	TRBV30	.	TRBJ1-4	TGTGCCTGGAGTGACCCCTCAACTAATGAAAAACTGTTTTTT	CAWSDPSTNEKLFF
once	TRBV19	TRBD1	TRBJ1-5	TGTGCCAGTACCAACCGGGACAGGGGCTCCAATCAGCCCCAGCATTTT	CASTNRDRGSNQPQHF
.	TRBV30	TRBD2	TRBJ2-7	TGTGCCTGGAGTGCTAGCGGGAAAGGGGAGCAGTACTTC	CAWSASGKGEQYF
few	TRBV5-4	TRBD1	TRBJ2-5	TGTGCCAGCAGCGAACGGGACAGGGGGCCAGAGACCCAGTACTTC	CASSERDRGPETQYF
.	TRBV28	TRBD1	TRBJ2-7	TGTGCCAGCAGAAGACAGGGTTCCTACGAGCAGTACTTC	CASRRQGSYEQYF
.	TRBV13	.	TRBJ2-5	TGTGCCAGCAGCTTAGGCTCAGTGGGGGAGACCCAGTACTTC	CASSLGSVGETQYF
once	TRBV18	.	TRBJ1-5	TGTGCCAGCTCACCAGGGCAGGTCAATAGCAATCAGCCCCAGCATTTT	CASSPGQVNSNQPQHF
few	TRBV7-7	.	TRBJ2-2	TGTGCCAGCAGCTTCACAGTCAACACCGGGGAGCTGTTTTTT	CASSFTVNTGELFF
.	TRBV30	.	TRBJ2-7	TGTGTCTGGGGGGGACAGACCTACGAGCAGTACTTC	CVWGGQTYEQYF